This paragraph reports one T cell receptor (beta chain). The data are from a study of blood T cell repertoires in COVID-19. The assay was immunoSEQ multiplex PCR, and TCRdb's table has in-frame clones only and misses some. The sample has some 160,000 clones; about 84% are singletons. The receptor was derived from a woman between 45 and 65 years old with acute or convalescent COVID-19. What was sequenced was peripheral blood.

This CDR3 reads CASSISPHFVAGYQPQHF. CDR3 bases: TGTGCCAGTAGTATATCCCCTCATTTTGTGGCGGGGTATCAGCCCCAGCATTTT. This rearrangement joins TRBV19 to TRBJ1-5; D gene ambiguous. CDR3 length equals 18 residues. The V end was cut by 2 bases, the J end by 5 bases, with 22 bases between. Germline values: CDR1 LNHDA, CDR2 SQIVND (reference sequence).